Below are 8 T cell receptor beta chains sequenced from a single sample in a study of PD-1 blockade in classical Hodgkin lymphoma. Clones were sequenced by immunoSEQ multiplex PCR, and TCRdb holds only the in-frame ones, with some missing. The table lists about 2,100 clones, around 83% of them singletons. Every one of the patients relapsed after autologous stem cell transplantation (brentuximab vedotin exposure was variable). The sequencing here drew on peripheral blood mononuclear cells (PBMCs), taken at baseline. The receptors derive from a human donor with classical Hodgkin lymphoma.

The CDR3 reads CASSPGGGPSYEQYF. CDR3 DNA: TGCGCCAGCAGCCCAGGCGGGGGACCGTCCTACGAGCAGTACTTC. This chain uses TRBV4-3 with TRBJ2-7; TRBD2 matches at 7 bases. V was clipped by 4 bases and J by 1 base; unmatched bases: 7. CDR3 length equals 15 residues. CDR1 is LGHNA, CDR2 YSLEER, per germline.

For the CDR3, the DNA is TGTGCCAGCAGCGAGGGGACAGGGGACTATGGCTACACCTTC. It translates to CASSEGTGDYGYTF. The genes are TRBV9 and TRBJ1-2; 10 nucleotides agree with TRBD1. The CDR3 covers 14 residues. Germline CDR1 is SGDLS and CDR2 is YYNGEE. J lost 3 bases, V lost 3 bases, and 2 bases had no gene match. Looking up the rest from reference TRBV9 and TRBJ1-2 gives the full variable domain: DSGVTQTPKHLITATGQRVTLRCSPRSGDLSVYWYQQSLDQGLQFLIQYYNGEERAKGNILERFSAQQFPDLHSELNLSSLELGDSALYFCASSEGTGDYGYTFGSGTRLTVV.

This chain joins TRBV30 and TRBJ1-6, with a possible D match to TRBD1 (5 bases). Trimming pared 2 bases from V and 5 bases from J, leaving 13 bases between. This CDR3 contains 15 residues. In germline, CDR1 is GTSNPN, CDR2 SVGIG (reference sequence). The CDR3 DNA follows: TGTGCCTGGAGTTTTACCGGGACGGATAATTCACCCCTCCACTTT. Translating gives CAWSFTGTDNSPLHF.

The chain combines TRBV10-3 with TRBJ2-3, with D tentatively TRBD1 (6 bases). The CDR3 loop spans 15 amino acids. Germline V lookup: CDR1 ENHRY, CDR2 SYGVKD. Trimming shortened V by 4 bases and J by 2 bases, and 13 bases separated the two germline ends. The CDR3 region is CAISGQGHTTDTQYF. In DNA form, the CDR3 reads TGTGCCATCAGTGGTCAGGGACACACCACAGATACGCAGTATTTT.

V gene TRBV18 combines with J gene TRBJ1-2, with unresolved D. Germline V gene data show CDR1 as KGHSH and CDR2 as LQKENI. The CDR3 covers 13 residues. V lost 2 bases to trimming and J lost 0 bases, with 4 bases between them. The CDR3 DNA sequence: TGTGCCAGCTCACCAACACCTAACTATGGCTACACCTTC. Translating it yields CASSPTPNYGYTF.

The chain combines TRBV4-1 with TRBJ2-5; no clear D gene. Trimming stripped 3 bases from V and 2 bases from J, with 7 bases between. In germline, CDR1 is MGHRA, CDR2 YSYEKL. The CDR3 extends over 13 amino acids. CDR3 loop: CASSHWAQETQYF. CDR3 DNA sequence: TGCGCCAGCAGCCACTGGGCTCAAGAGACCCAGTACTTC.

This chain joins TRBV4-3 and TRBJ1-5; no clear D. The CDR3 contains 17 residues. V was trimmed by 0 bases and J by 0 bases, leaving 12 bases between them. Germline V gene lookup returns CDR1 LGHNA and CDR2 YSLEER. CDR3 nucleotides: TGCGCCAGCAGCCAAGACGCGAGGGCGAATAGCAATCAGCCCCAGCATTTT. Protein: CASSQDARANSNQPQHF.

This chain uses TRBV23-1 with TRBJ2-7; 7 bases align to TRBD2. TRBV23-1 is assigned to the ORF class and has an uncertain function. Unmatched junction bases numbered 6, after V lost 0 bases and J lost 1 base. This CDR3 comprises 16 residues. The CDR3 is CASSQSWGGGSYEQYF. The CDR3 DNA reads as TGCGCCAGCAGTCAATCGTGGGGGGGTGGTTCCTACGAGCAGTACTTC.